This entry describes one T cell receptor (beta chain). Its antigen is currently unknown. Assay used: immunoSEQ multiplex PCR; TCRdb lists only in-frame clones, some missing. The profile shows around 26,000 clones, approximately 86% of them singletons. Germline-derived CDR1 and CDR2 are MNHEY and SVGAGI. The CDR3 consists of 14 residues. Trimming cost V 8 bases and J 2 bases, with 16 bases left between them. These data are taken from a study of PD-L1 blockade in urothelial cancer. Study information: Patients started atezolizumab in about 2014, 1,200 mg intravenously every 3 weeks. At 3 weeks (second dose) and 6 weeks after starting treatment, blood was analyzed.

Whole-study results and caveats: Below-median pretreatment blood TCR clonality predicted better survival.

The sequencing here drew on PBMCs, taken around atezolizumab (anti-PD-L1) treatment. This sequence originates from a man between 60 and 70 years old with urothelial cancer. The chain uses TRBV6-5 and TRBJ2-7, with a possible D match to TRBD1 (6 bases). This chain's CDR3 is CASGTNQNPYEQYF. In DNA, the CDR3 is TGTGCCAGCGGGACAAATCAAAACCCCTACGAGCAGTACTTC.